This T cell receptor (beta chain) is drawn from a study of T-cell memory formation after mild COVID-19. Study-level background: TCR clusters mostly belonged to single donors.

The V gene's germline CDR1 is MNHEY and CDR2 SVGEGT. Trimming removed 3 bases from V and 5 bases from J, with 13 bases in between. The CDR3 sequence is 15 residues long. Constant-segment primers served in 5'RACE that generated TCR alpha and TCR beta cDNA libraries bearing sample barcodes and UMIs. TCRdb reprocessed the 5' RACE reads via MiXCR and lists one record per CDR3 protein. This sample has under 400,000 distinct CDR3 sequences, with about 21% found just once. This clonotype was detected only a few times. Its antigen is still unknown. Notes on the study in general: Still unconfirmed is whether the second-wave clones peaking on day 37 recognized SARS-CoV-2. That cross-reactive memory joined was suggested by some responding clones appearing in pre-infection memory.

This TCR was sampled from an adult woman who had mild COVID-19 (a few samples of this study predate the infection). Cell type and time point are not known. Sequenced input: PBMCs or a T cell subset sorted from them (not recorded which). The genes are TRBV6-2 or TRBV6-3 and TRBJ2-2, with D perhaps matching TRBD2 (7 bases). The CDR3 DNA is TGTGCCAGCAGTTATGGGGGGGCACGAACCGGGGAGCTGTTTTTT. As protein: CASSYGGARTGELFF.